This record concerns one T cell receptor (beta chain) sequence. Per the germline V gene, CDR1 is SGDLS and CDR2 is YYNGEE. Trimming removed 0 bases from V and 2 bases from J, with 12 bases in between. This CDR3 is built from 17 residues. The sample comes from a study of Ad26.COV2.S vaccination and SARS-CoV-2 variants. Produced via immunoSEQ multiplex PCR; TCRdb's table is partial and in-frame only. Of approximately 410,000 clones in the sample, roughly 90% were seen once. Specified treatment: some 20 received Ad26.COV2.S at low or high dose, single or two shots; roughly 5 received placebo; per-sample allocation not given. The samples were gathered on day 63 after the first injection of vaccine or placebo. The individual, an adult aged 18-55 years, was a donor in Boston.

The chain couples TRBV9 to TRBJ2-6; the D gene is possibly TRBD2 (6 bases). This TCR came from a person between 18 and 59 years old who received the Ad26.COV2.S COVID-19 vaccine or a placebo. Material: peripheral blood, obtained in a trial of Ad26.COV2.S vaccine versus placebo. The CDR3 region has the DNA TGTGCCAGCAGCGTAGGTCTCAGGGAGGCTGGGGCCAACGTCCTGACTTTC. The encoded protein is CASSVGLREAGANVLTF.